The 18 T cell receptor beta chains below all came from one sample that was sequenced in a study of T cell clonotyping in hematopoietic cell transplantation. The method was immunoSEQ multiplex PCR; TCRdb's version includes in-frame clones alone and lacks a portion of them. The repertoire holds 40,000 to 55,000 clones, with roughly 94% as singletons. The sequenced material came from peripheral blood mononuclear cells. Every receptor here comes from a woman aged 45-65 years in good health. Some clones in this sample may be carry-over from other donors' samples.

The chain carries TRBV7-9 and TRBJ1-2; 8 nucleotides align to TRBD1. Germline lookup yields CDR1 SEHNR and CDR2 FQNEAQ (reference sequence). With V trimmed by 6 bases and J by 7 bases, 7 bases remained unmatched. The CDR3 spans 13 residues. CDR3 bases: TGTGCCAGCAGTCCGGACAGGGTGATTGGCTACACCTTC. This translates into CASSPDRVIGYTF. Combining the CDR3 with reference TRBV7-9 and TRBJ1-2 gives the whole variable domain DTGVSQNPRHKITKRGQNVTFRCDPISEHNRLYWYRQTLGQGPEFLTYFQNEAQLEKSRLLSDRFSAERPKGSFSTLEIQRTEQGDSAMYLCASSPDRVIGYTFGSGTRLTVV.

This clone was observed once. The chain joins TRBV19 to TRBJ1-6, with D possibly being TRBD1 (5 bases). Between the trimmed V and J ends, which lost 5 bases and 5 bases, there was a span of 13 bases. The CDR3 has 15 residues. The germline gives CDR1 LNHDA, CDR2 SQIVND (reference sequence). This chain's CDR3 is CASSAQGSNNSPLHF. The CDR3 bases are TGTGCCAGTAGTGCCCAGGGTTCTAATAATTCACCCCTCCACTTT. The full variable domain, in which reference TRBV19 and TRBJ1-6 provide the parts outside the CDR3, is DGGITQSPKYLFRKEGQNVTLSCEQNLNHDAMYWYRQDPGQGLRLIYYSQIVNDFQKGDIAEGYSVSREKKESFPLTVTSAQKNPTAFYLCASSAQGSNNSPLHFGNGTRLTVT.

The count of this clone is one. This sequence joins TRBV9 and TRBJ2-3; 7 positions agree with TRBD1. CDR3 length: 14 amino acids. Trimming took 2 bases from V and 2 from J; bases not matched to a gene: 2. CDR1 and CDR2 from the germline V gene are SGDLS and YYNGEE. CDR3 region: CASSVGQATDTQYF. The DNA for the CDR3 is TGTGCCAGCAGCGTTGGACAGGCCACAGATACGCAGTATTTT.

This chain connects TRBV2 to TRBJ2-3; D remains unclear. Germline V gene sequence: CDR1 SNHLY, CDR2 FYNNEI. The CDR3 is 13 residues long. V lost 6 bases and J 10 bases, leaving 17 bases between the germline ends. Written as DNA, the CDR3 is TGTGCCAGCAGCGAAAATTACAACATAGCGCAGTATTTT. Amino acid sequence: CASSENYNIAQYF.

The chain carries TRBV19 and TRBJ1-5, with 9 bases aligning to TRBD1. The CDR3 totals 13 residues. Germline CDR1 is LNHDA and CDR2 is SQIVND (reference sequence). With 8 bases clipped from V and 4 bases from J, the junction kept 3 bases outside the gene matches. The CDR3 bases are TGTGCCAGTCAAGGGACAGGGAATCAGCCCCAGCATTTT. It translates to CASQGTGNQPQHF.

This clone was found once. V and J are TRBV5-6 and TRBJ1-1; D remains ambiguous. The V gene's germline CDR1 is SGHDT and CDR2 YYEEEE. Deletions cut 4 bases from V and 1 base from J, with 17 bases between. CDR3 length: 16 amino acids. The CDR3 region has the DNA TGTGCCAGCAGCCCCGAATATCGGACGGAGAACACTGAAGCTTTCTTT. Amino acids: CASSPEYRTENTEAFF.

CDR3 DNA sequence: TGTGCCAGCAGTTCAACAGGGGGTAGGGGGTACTTC. Protein sequence: CASSSTGGRGYF. The V call is TRBV27, the J call TRBJ2-7; 8 bases fit TRBD1. Germline V gives CDR1 MNHEY, CDR2 SMNVEV (reference sequence). Trimming cost V 4 bases and J 12 bases; bases outside gene matches: 8. The CDR3 has 12 residues.

V usage is TRBV2 and J usage is TRBJ1-2, with D possibly matching TRBD1 (6 bases). Germline CDR1 SNHLY, CDR2 FYNNEI. The CDR3 runs 15 residues. With 0 bases removed from V and 4 bases from J, the gap between germline ends came to 12 bases. The CDR3 reads CASSEAGGKPYGYTF. CDR3 DNA: TGTGCCAGCAGTGAAGCGGGGGGCAAGCCCTATGGCTACACCTTC.

V is TRBV4-2 and J is TRBJ1-1; 10 bases line up with TRBD1. The V gene's germline CDR1 is LGHNA and CDR2 YNFKEQ. The CDR3 consists of 15 residues. The V gene end was trimmed by 1 base and the J gene end by 5 bases; junction bases not matched to a gene: 4. The CDR3 sequence is CASSQAWTGGTEAFF. The CDR3 region has the DNA TGTGCCAGCAGCCAAGCCTGGACAGGGGGGACTGAAGCTTTCTTT.

The chain links TRBV5-4 to TRBJ2-5; TRBD2 matches at 13 bases. The ends lost 4 bases at V and 5 bases at J; junction bases unmatched: 8. Germline V gene lookup returns CDR1 SGHNT and CDR2 YYREEE (reference sequence). There are 16 residues in the CDR3. As DNA, the CDR3 is TGTGCCAGCAGCGGAACTAGCGGGGGGGCTAGCGAGACCCAGTACTTC. Translation: CASSGTSGGASETQYF.

The chain combines TRBV5-4 with TRBJ1-3, with D uncertain. The CDR3 spans 15 residues. V was cut by 0 bases and J by 1 base, with 8 bases left in between. The germline V gene has CDR1 SGHNT and CDR2 YYREEE (reference sequence). The CDR3 DNA is TGTGCCAGCAGCTTGGACGGAGCTTCTGGAAACACCATATATTTT. Its protein product is CASSLDGASGNTIYF.

V gene TRBV11-2 combines with J gene TRBJ1-2, with D maybe TRBD1 (5 bases). The germline V gene encodes CDR1 SGHAT and CDR2 FQNNGV. The CDR3 runs 15 residues. Trimming took off 0 bases at V and 6 bases at J, with 14 bases between the two ends. The CDR3 nucleotides read TGTGCCAGCAGCTTAGATGGGGCTATCAAGGATGGCTACACCTTC. Its protein product is CASSLDGAIKDGYTF.

V and J are TRBV18 and TRBJ1-2; a weak D match, TRBD1 (5 bases). The CDR3 is 15 amino acids. CDR1 is KGHSH and CDR2 is LQKENI in the germline V gene. V shed 3 bases and J shed 4 bases, with 15 bases lying between them. The CDR3 loop is CASSPLGGGPYGYTF. The CDR3 DNA reads as TGTGCCAGCTCACCCCTCGGGGGGGGTCCCTATGGCTACACCTTC. The full variable domain, with the rest looked up from reference TRBV18 and TRBJ1-2, is NAGVMQNPRHLVRRRGQEARLRCSPMKGHSHVYWYRQLPEEGLKFMVYLQKENIIDESGMPKERFSAEFPKEGPSILRIQQVVRGDSAAYFCASSPLGGGPYGYTFGSGTRLTVV.

The chain joins TRBV4-2 to TRBJ2-7, with 7 bases aligning to TRBD1. J lost 0 bases, V lost 0 bases, and 2 bases had no gene match. CDR1 LGHNA and CDR2 YNFKEQ come from the germline V gene. The CDR3 is 15 residues long. The CDR3 region has the DNA TGTGCCAGCAGCCAAGACTGGGACAGCTCCTACGAGCAGTACTTC. It encodes CASSQDWDSSYEQYF.

The V and J genes are TRBV6-5 and TRBJ1-2, with a possible D match to TRBD1 (5 bases). The CDR3 totals 14 residues. V was pared by 6 bases and J by 1 base, with 12 bases between. Germline CDR1 reads MNHEY; CDR2 reads SVGAGI. Written as DNA, the CDR3 is TGTGCCAGCAGGAGAGGGACGTATAACTATGGCTACACCTTC. Translating it yields CASRRGTYNYGYTF.

CDR3 amino acids: CASTPTQGFYGYTF. Written as DNA, the CDR3 is TGTGCCAGCACCCCGACACAGGGGTTCTATGGCTACACCTTC. This chain joins TRBV7-2 and TRBJ1-2; 7 bases are a match to TRBD1. The ends lost 7 bases at V and 4 bases at J; junction bases unmatched: 9. There are 14 residues in the CDR3. Germline V gene data show CDR1 as SGHTA and CDR2 as FQGNSA.

This clone was observed once. This rearrangement joins TRBV7-2 to TRBJ2-5; D is possibly TRBD2 (7 bases). The CDR3 sequence is 15 residues long. The ends were cut back, 1 base at V and 4 bases at J, with 13 bases in the middle. CDR1 is SGHTA and CDR2 is FQGNSA in the germline V gene. CDR3 sequence reads: CASSLGGEGGETQYF. The CDR3 bases are TGTGCCAGCAGCTTAGGCGGGGAGGGGGGAGAGACCCAGTACTTC.

In its sample, this clone was seen once. V gene TRBV7-2 combines with J gene TRBJ2-1; D gene ambiguous. The CDR3 has 14 amino acids. V was trimmed by 5 bases and J by 8 bases, leaving 16 bases between them. CDR1 is SGHTA and CDR2 is FQGNSA in the germline V gene. The CDR3, as DNA: TGTGCCAGCAGCCAGGTACTGGTCGTCGATGAGCAGTTCTTC. This sequence encodes CASSQVLVVDEQFF.